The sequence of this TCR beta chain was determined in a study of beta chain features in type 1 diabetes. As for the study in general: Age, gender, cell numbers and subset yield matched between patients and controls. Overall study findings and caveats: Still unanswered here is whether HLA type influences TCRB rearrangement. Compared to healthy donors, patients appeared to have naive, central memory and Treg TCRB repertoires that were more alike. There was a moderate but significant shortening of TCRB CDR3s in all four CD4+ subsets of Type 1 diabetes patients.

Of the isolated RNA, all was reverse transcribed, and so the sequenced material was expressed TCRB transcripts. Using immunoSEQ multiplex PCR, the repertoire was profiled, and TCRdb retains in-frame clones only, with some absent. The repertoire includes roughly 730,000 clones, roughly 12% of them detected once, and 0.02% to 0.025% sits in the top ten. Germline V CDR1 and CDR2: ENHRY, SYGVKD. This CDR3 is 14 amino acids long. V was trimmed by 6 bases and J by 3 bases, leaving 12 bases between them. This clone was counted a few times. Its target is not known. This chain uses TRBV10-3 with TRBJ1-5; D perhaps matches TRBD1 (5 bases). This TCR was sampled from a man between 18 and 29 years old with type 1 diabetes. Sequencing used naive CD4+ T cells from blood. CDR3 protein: CAISQGDANQPQHF. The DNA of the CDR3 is TGTGCCATCAGCCAGGGAGACGCCAATCAGCCCCAGCATTTT.